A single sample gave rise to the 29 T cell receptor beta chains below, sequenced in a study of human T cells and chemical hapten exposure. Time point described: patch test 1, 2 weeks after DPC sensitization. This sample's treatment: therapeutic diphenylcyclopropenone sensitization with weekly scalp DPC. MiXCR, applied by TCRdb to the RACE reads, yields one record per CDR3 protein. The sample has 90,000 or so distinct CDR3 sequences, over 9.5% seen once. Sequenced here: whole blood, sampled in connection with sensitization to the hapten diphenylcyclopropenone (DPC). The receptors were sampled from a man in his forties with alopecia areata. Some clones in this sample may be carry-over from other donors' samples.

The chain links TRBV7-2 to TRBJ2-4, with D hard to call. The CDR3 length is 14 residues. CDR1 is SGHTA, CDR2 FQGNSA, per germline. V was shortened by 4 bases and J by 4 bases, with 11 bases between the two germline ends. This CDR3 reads CASSSDSGKNIQYF. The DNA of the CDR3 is TGTGCCAGCAGCTCCGATTCTGGGAAAAACATTCAGTACTTC.

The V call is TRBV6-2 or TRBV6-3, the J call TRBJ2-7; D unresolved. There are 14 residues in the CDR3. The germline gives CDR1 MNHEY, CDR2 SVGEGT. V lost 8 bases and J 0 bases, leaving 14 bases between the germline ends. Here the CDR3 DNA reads TGTGCCAGCCTTACCCCGCCACCCTCCTACGAGCAGTACTTC. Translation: CASLTPPPSYEQYF.

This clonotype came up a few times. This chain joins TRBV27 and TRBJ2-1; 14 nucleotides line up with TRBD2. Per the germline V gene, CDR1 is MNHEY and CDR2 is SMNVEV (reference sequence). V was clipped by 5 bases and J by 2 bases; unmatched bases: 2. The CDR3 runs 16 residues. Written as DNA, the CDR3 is TGTGCCAGCAGTCCGGGACTAGCGGGAGCCTACAATGAGCAGTTCTTC. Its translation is CASSPGLAGAYNEQFF.

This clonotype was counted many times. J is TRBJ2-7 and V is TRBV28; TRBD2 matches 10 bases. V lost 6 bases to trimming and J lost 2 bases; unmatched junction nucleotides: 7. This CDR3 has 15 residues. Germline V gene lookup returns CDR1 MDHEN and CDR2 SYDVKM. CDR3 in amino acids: CASSPRLAGAYEQYF. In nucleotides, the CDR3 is TGTGCCAGCAGCCCAAGACTAGCGGGCGCCTACGAGCAGTACTTC. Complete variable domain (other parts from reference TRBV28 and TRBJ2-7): DVKVTQSSRYLVKRTGEKVFLECVQDMDHENMFWYRQDPGLGLRLIYFSYDVKMKEKGDIPEGYSVSREKKERFSLILESASTNQTSMYLCASSPRLAGAYEQYFGPGTRLTVT.

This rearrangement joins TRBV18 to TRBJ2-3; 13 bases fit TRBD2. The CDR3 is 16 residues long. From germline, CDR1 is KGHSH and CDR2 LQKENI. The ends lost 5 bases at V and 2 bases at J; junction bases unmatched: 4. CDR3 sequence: CASSALAGGPTDTQYF. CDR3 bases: TGTGCCAGCTCAGCACTAGCGGGAGGGCCCACAGATACGCAGTATTTT. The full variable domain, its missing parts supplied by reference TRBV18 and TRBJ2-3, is NAGVMQNPRHLVRRRGQEARLRCSPMKGHSHVYWYRQLPEEGLKFMVYLQKENIIDESGMPKERFSAEFPKEGPSILRIQQVVRGDSAAYFCASSALAGGPTDTQYFGPGTRLTVL.

The CDR3 region has the DNA TGTGCCAGCAGCGTAGGCCAGGGGAGGACCGGGGAGCTGTTTTTT. Translated, it gives CASSVGQGRTGELFF. This chain links TRBV9 with TRBJ2-2; D might be TRBD1 or TRBD2, each matching 6 bases. Germline-derived CDR1 and CDR2 are SGDLS and YYNGEE. Trimming removed 0 bases at V and 5 bases at J, with 11 bases between. The CDR3 runs 15 residues.

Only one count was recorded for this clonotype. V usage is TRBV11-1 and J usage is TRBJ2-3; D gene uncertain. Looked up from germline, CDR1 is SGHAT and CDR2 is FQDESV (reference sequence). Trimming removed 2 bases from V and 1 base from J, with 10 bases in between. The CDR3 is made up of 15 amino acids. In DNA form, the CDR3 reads TGTGCCAGCAGCTTATTCGCGCAGGGCACAGATACGCAGTATTTT. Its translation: CASSLFAQGTDTQYF.

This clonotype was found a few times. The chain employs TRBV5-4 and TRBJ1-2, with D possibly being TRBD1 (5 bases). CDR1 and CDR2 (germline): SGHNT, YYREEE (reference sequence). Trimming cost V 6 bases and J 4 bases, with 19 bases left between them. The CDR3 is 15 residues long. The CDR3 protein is CASTYLVGGTYGYTF. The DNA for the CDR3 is TGTGCCAGCACCTACCTGGTGGGGGGGACCTATGGCTACACCTTC.

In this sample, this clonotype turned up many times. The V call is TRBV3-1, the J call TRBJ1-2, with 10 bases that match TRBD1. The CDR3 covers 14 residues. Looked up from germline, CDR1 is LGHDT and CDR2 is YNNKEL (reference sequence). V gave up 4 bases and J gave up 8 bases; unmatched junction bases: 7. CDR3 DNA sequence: TGTGCCAGCAGCCTAAAGACAGGGGGCGCCGGCTACACCTTC. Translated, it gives CASSLKTGGAGYTF.

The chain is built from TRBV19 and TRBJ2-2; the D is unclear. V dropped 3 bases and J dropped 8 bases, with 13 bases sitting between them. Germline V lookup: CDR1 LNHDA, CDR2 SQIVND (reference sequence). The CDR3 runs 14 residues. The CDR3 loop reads CASSIRDVLGELFF. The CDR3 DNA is TGTGCCAGTAGTATTAGAGACGTCTTGGGGGAGCTGTTTTTT.

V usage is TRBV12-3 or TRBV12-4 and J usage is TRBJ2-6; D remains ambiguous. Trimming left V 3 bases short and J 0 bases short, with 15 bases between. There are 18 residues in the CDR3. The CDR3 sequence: CASSFEVSADSGANVLTF. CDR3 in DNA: TGTGCCAGCAGTTTTGAGGTCAGCGCCGACTCTGGGGCCAACGTCCTGACTTTC.

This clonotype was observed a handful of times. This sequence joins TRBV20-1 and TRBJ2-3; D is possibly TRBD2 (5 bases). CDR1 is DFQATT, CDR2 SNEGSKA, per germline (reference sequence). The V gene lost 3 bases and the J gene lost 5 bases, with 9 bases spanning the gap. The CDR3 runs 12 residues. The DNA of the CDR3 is TGCAGTGCTAGTATAAGCGGAGATACGCAGTATTTT. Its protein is CSASISGDTQYF.

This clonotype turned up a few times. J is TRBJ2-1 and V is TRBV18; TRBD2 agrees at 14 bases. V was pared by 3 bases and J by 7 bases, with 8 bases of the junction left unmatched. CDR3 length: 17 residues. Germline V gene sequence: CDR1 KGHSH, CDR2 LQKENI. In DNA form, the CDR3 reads TGTGCCAGCTCACCGCAATTGACTAGCGGGAGGGTAAATGAGCAGTTCTTC. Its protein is CASSPQLTSGRVNEQFF.

The CDR3 DNA follows: TGTGCCAGCAGCGAAACAGGGGGCCCAAGCAATCAGCCCCAGCATTTT. It translates to CASSETGGPSNQPQHF. The gene calls are TRBV25-1 and TRBJ1-5, with 9 positions matching TRBD1. V dropped 6 bases and J dropped 1; count of bases not matched to a gene: 7. The CDR3 covers 16 residues. Germline CDR1 and CDR2: MGHDK and SYGVNS.

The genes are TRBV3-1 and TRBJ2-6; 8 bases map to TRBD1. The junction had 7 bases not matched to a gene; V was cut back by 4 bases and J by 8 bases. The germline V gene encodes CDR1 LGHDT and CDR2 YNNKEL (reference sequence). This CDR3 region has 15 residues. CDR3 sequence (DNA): TGTGCCAGCAGCCGCCCGGACAGGGCGCCCAACGTCCTGACTTTC. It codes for CASSRPDRAPNVLTF.

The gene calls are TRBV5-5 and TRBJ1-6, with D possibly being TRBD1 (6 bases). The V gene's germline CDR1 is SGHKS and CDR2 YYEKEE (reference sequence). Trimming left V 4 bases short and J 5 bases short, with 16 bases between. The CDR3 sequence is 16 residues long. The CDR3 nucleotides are TGTGCCAGCAGCGTACTTCGACAGGCTCATAATTCACCCCTCCACTTT. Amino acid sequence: CASSVLRQAHNSPLHF. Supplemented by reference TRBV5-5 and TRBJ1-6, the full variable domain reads DAGVTQSPTHLIKTRGQQVTLRCSPISGHKSVSWYQQVLGQGPQFIFQYYEKEERGRGNFPDRFSARQFPNYSSELNVNALLLGDSALYLCASSVLRQAHNSPLHFGNGTRLTVT.

In DNA, the CDR3 is TGTGCCAGCAGGGGGGCCGGTCTCGAGCAGTACGTC. It is translated as CASRGAGLEQYV. The chain carries TRBV6-1 and TRBJ2-7, with D maybe TRBD1 (6 bases). Looked up from germline, CDR1 is MNHNS and CDR2 is SASEGT. V dropped 6 bases and J dropped 6 bases, with 12 bases sitting between them. The CDR3 extends over 12 amino acids.

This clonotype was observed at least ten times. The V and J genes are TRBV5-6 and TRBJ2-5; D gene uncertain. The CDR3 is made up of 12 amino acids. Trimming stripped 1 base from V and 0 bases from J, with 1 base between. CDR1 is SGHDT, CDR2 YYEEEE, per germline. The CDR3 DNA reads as TGTGCCAGCAGCTTGAACCAAGAGACCCAGTACTTC. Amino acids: CASSLNQETQYF. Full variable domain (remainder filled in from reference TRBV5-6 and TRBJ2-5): DAGVTQSPTHLIKTRGQQVTLRCSPKSGHDTVSWYQQALGQGPQFIFQYYEEEERQRGNFPDRFSGHQFPNYSSELNVNALLLGDSALYLCASSLNQETQYFGPGTRLLVL.

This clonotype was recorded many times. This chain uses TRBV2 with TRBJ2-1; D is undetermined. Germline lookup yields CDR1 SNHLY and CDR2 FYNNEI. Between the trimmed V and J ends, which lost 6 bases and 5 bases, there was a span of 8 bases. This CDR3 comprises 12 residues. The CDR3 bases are TGTGCCAGCAGAATTTTTAACAATGAGCAGTTCTTC. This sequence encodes CASRIFNNEQFF.

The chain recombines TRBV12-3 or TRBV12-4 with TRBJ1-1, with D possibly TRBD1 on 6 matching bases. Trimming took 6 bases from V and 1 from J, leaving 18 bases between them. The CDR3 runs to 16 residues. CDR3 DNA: TGTGCCAGCAGCTCTGGGGGGGGCAGGGCGAACACTGAAGCTTTCTTT. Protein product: CASSSGGGRANTEAFF.

CDR3 sequence: CASSPRGLAGTSSGANVLTF. The CDR3 DNA follows: TGTGCCAGCAGCCCCCGGGGACTAGCGGGCACTAGCTCTGGGGCCAACGTCCTGACTTTC. The rearrangement links TRBV7-2 to TRBJ2-6, with 12 bases matching TRBD2. Germline CDR1 is SGHTA and CDR2 is FQGNSA. The CDR3 totals 20 residues. J was trimmed by 0 bases and V by 5 bases; bases with no gene match: 11. The full variable domain, its missing parts supplied by reference TRBV7-2 and TRBJ2-6, is GAGVSQSPSNKVTEKGKDVELRCDPISGHTALYWYRQSLGQGLEFLIYFQGNSAPDKSGLPSDRFSAERTGGSVSTLTIQRTQQEDSAVYLCASSPRGLAGTSSGANVLTFGAGSRLTVL.

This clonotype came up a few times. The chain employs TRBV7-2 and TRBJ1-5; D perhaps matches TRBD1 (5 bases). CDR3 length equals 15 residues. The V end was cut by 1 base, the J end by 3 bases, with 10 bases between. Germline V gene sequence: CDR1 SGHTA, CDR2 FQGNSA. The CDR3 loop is CASSLGAGINQPQHF. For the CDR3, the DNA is TGTGCCAGCAGCTTAGGTGCAGGGATCAATCAGCCCCAGCATTTT.

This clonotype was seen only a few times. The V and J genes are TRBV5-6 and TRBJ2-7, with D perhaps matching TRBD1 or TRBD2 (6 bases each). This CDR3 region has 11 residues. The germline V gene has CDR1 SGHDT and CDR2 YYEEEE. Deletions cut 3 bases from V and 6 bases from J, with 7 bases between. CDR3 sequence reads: CASSWGAEQYF. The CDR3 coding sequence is TGTGCCAGCAGCTGGGGGGCCGAGCAGTACTTC.

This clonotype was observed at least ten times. As DNA, the CDR3 is TGTGCCAGCAGCAACCCAAATACGCAGTATTTT. Translated: CASSNPNTQYF. The V and J genes are TRBV7-2 and TRBJ2-3, with D hard to call. CDR1 and CDR2 from the germline V gene are SGHTA and FQGNSA. V was trimmed by 5 bases and J by 7 bases, leaving 7 bases between them. The CDR3 is made up of 11 amino acids.

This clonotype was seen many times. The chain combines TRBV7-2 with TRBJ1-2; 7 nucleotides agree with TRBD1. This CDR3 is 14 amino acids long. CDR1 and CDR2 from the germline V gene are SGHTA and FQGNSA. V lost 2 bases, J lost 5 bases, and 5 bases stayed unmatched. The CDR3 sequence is CASSLYGTEYGYTF. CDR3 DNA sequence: TGTGCCAGCAGCTTATACGGGACAGAATATGGCTACACCTTC.

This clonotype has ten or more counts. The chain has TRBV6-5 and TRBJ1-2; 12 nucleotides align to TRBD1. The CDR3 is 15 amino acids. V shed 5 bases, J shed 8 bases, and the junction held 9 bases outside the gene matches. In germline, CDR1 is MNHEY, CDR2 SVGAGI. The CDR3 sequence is CASSRRDRGLIGYTF. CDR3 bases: TGTGCCAGCAGTCGCCGGGACAGGGGGCTAATCGGCTACACCTTC.

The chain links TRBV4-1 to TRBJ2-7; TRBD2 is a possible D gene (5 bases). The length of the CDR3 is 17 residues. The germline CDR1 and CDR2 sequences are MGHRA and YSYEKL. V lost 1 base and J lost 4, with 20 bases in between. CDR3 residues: CASSQGSETLGGYEQYV. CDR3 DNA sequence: TGCGCCAGCAGCCAAGGAAGTGAGACCCTCGGCGGGTACGAGCAGTACGTC.

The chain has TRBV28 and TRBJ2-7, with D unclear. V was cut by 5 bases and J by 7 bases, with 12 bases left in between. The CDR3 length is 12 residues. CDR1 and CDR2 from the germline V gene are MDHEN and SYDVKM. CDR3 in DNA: TGTGCCAGCAGTCCCCCGGCGCGGGAGCAGTACTTC. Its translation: CASSPPAREQYF.

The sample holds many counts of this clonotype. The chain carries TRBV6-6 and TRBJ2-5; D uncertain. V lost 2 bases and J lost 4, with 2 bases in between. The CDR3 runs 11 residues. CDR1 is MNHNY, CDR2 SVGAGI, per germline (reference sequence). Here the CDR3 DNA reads TGTGCCAGCAGTTACACAGAGACCCAGTACTTC. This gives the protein CASSYTETQYF.